The sequence of this T cell receptor beta chain was determined in a study of regulatory T cells in long-lasting Graves disease. Study-wide points: Small numbers of samples may have cut accuracy.

The time point is: newly diagnosed GD, antithyroid drugs for less than 3 months. Extracted RNA from PBMCs served as the source of the TCR library. The authors drew patients from an endocrinology department in Xi'an, China. Arm-PCR of CDR3 regions and iRepertoire HTBI primers were used to build TCR beta libraries. TCRdb re-derived calls from the multiplex PCR reads in MiXCR, one entry per CDR3 protein. This table holds a few hundred thousand distinct CDR3 sequences, about 15% found once. This clonotype has ten or more counts. Antigen unknown. In addition, the sample was reused for a study of T cells in Graves' hyperthyroidism and ophthalmopathy. That source notes: Patients aged 18 to 65 had newly diagnosed hyperthyroidism of under 2 months' duration. The model identified upcoming ophthalmopathy a median approximately six months ahead of onset.

This sequence was found in a young woman with Graves disease. The starting material was peripheral blood mononuclear cells (PBMCs), obtained at new diagnosis, from a patient treated with antithyroid drugs.

DNA of the CDR3: TGTGCCAGCAGATTAGGACAGAGGAGCTTAGAGACCCAGTACTTC. Protein sequence: CASRLGQRSLETQYF. The chain has TRBV6-1 and TRBJ2-5, with D maybe TRBD1 (6 bases). Germline CDR1 MNHNS, CDR2 SASEGT. The CDR3 runs 15 residues. V shed 6 bases and J shed 4 bases, with 18 bases lying between them.